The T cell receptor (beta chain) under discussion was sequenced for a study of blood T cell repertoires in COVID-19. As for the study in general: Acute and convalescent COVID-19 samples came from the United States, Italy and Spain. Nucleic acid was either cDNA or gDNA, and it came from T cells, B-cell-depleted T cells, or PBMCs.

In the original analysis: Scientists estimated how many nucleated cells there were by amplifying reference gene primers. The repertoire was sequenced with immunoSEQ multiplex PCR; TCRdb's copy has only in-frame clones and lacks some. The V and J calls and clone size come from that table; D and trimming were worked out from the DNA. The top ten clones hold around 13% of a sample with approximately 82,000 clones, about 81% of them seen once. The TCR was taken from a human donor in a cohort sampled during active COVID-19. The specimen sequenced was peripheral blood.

The DNA for the CDR3 is TGTGCCAGCACCCGGCGGGAGGGGAACCACAATGAGCAGTTCTTC. Translated, it gives CASTRREGNHNEQFF. The chain has TRBV27 and TRBJ2-1; the match to TRBD2 covers 9 bases. This CDR3 comprises 15 residues. The V gene's germline CDR1 is MNHEY and CDR2 SMNVEV (reference sequence). The V segment lost 7 bases and the J segment 5 bases; nucleotides outside the gene matches: 9.